What follows are 5 T cell receptor beta chains derived from one specimen sequenced in a study of cytomegalovirus exposure and HLA in healthy donors. A multiplex PCR was run with 60 Vbeta primers and 13 Jbeta primers. Using immunoSEQ multiplex PCR, the repertoire was profiled, and TCRdb retains in-frame clones only, with some absent. This table holds about 80,000 clones, over 70% found once. Input material: PBMCs. All receptors derive from a woman aged 40 to 49 in good health and CMV-seropositive.

The chain recombines TRBV15 with TRBJ2-1, with D possibly being TRBD1 (5 bases). Trimming removed 0 bases at V and 2 bases at J, with 8 bases between. The CDR3 runs to 15 residues. CDR1 is LNHNV, CDR2 YYDKDF, per germline (reference sequence). The CDR3 nucleotides read TGTGCCACCAGCAGAGATCGACAGACCTACAATGAGCAGTTCTTC. This sequence encodes CATSRDRQTYNEQFF.

V is TRBV5-4 and J is TRBJ1-2, with 7 bases matching TRBD1. V lost 4 bases, J lost 1 base, and 10 bases stayed unmatched. CDR1 SGHNT and CDR2 YYREEE come from the germline V gene (reference sequence). This CDR3 has 16 residues. CDR3 coding DNA: TGTGCCAGCAGCCAAGCCGGGACAGCACGTAACTATGGCTACACCTTC. Amino acid sequence: CASSQAGTARNYGYTF.

The genes are TRBV4-1 and TRBJ2-2; TRBD2 matches at 12 bases. CDR1 and CDR2 from the germline V gene are MGHRA and YSYEKL. The CDR3 is made up of 18 amino acids. V shed 1 base and J 6 bases; nucleotides not matched to a gene: 9. The DNA for the CDR3 is TGCGCCAGCAGCCAAGGGCCGACTAGCGGGGGTGCACCCGGGGAGCTGTTTTTT. It yields the protein CASSQGPTSGGAPGELFF.

The chain joins TRBV29-1 to TRBJ1-1, with TRBD1 as a possible D gene (5 bases). Germline V gives CDR1 SQVTM, CDR2 ANQGSEA. The CDR3 is 12 residues long. Trimming removed 2 bases at V and 5 bases at J, with 9 bases between. This chain's CDR3 is CSVEQGTTEAFF. Written as DNA, the CDR3 is TGCAGCGTTGAACAGGGTACGACTGAAGCTTTCTTT.

This clone has a single count. V gene TRBV10-3 combines with J gene TRBJ2-1; D might be TRBD2 (6 bases). The CDR3 runs to 13 residues. The V gene lost 9 bases and the J gene lost 13 bases, with 22 bases spanning the gap. The germline gives CDR1 ENHRY, CDR2 SYGVKD. CDR3 in amino acids: CAISTGTHNLQFF. The DNA for the CDR3 is TGTGCCATTAGTACCGGGACTCATAATCTCCAGTTCTTC.